This entry features one T cell receptor (beta chain) sequence. This clonotype was picked up many times. Its antigen is unknown. No quality values exist for individual bases; no much larger clone is one base distant. Library preparation used 5' RACE. The sequencer was a NextSeq 500. In the TCR library protocol, unique molecular identifiers were attached to individual cDNA molecules to correct for PCR bias and sequencing error. Both TCR alpha and beta chains were sequenced, and tight co-correlation was observed between alpha and beta sequence abundances in each sample. As for the authors' bioinformatics: V gene, J gene and CDR3 annotation of TCR sequences was performed with Decombinator V4. Expanded TCRs were defined as changing significantly between any two time points under a Poisson model with p below 0.0001. TCR abundances were normalised to the total number of TCRs sequenced per sample and were expressed as counts per million. VDJdb, accessed 1 November 2021, was searched for CMV, EBV and SARS-CoV-2 annotated TCRs, with TCRs annotated for multiple antigens excluded. TCRdb reworked the public reads: Q25 trimming with fastp, MiXCR clone assembly, productive beta chains retained. Rows matching on CDR3 protein sequence are summarized as one entry with the most common DNA and genes. For this entry, the V and J calls and clone size follow TCRdb and not the study's own pipeline. The sample includes about 110,000 distinct CDR3 sequences, with over 10% observed a single time. The ten largest clones represent less than 3.5% of the sample.

Set within a cohort of healthcare workers in London, UK, this nested case-control study involved weekly PCR testing of nasopharyngeal swabs along with blood sampling. Healthcare workers were recruited during the week of the UK lockdown, between 23 and 31 March 2020, and followed weekly for up to about 15 weeks. This sample was included in a study of early T cells in non-severe SARS-CoV-2 infection (dated by TCRdb to about 2021). Regarding the complete study: Bulk RNA from unsorted whole blood was used for TCR sequencing, so alpha and beta chains could not be paired. Points the paper makes about the study in general: VDJdb matching was skewed toward anti-spike CD8 responses and likely underestimated virus-specific expansions by missing private and CD4 specificities.

The sequenced sample was whole blood. The TCR comes from an adult who was a healthcare worker with PCR-confirmed SARS-CoV-2 infection or an uninfected control (not recorded which).

The CDR3 region: CASSYSASGSGANVLTF. The DNA sequence is TGTGCCAGCAGTTACTCTGCGAGCGGTTCTGGGGCCAACGTCCTGACTTTC. The chain joins TRBV6-6 to TRBJ2-6; the D gene is perhaps TRBD2, on 5 matching bases. As encoded in the germline V gene (reference sequence), CDR1 is MNHNY while CDR2 is SVGAGI. From the cysteine up to the phenylalanine, the CDR3 has a length of 17 residues. Only the CDR3 DNA is retained, 51 bases long and in frame from the first base. V is pared back by 0 bases and J by 1 base, with 10 bases lying between the germline termini.